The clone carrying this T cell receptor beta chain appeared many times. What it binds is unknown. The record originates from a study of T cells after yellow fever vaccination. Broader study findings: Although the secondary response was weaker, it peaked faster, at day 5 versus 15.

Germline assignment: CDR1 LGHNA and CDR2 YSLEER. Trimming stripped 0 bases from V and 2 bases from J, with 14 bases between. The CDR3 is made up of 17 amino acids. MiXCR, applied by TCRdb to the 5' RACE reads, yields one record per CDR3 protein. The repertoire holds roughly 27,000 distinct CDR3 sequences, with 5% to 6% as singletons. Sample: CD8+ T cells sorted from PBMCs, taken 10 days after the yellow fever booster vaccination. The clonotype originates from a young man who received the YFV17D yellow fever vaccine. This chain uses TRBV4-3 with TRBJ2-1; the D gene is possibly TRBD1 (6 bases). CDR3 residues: CASSQDGGAITYNEQFF. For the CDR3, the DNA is TGCGCCAGCAGCCAAGATGGGGGCGCGATAACCTACAATGAGCAGTTCTTC.